This is a list of T cell receptor beta chains from one sample in a study of sequential checkpoint blockade in melanoma. Only in-frame clones appear in the TCRdb table, and some are missing; sequencing was by immunoSEQ multiplex PCR. Among around 12,000 clones listed, roughly 78% were seen once. The sequences come from CD8+ T cells sorted from blood (inferred from file names), collected from a patient given nivolumab and ipilimumab in sequence. The receptor source for this set is a human donor with melanoma. CDR3s include the opening cysteine and the closing phenylalanine or tryptophan. A D gene is named only where the DNA matches it firmly. Clone sizes are given selectively: once, few, many, or a class where the clone is expanded.

D gene | J gene | V gene | clone size | CDR3 DNA | CDR3 protein
TRBD2 | TRBJ2-5 | TRBV28 | - | TGTGCCAGCAGTTTTCCTAGCGGGGACCAAGAGACCCAGTACTTC | CASSFPSGDQETQYF
- | TRBJ2-1 | TRBV21-1 | once | TGTGCCAGCACTACGGGGGAGGATGAGCAGTTCTTC | CASTTGEDEQFF
TRBD2 | TRBJ2-7 | TRBV7-9 | - | TGTGCCAGCAGCTTAGACGCGGGAGGGCCCTACGAGCAGTACTTC | CASSLDAGGPYEQYF
- | TRBJ2-3 | TRBV13 | - | TGTGCCAGCAGCTTAGAATCCGGACAGTACTTCCTAGATACGCAGTATTTT | CASSLESGQYFLDTQYF
TRBD2 | TRBJ2-1 | TRBV19 | few | TGTGCCAGTAGTGTTTATCCGGGACTAGCGAGCGATGAGCAGTTCTTC | CASSVYPGLASDEQFF
TRBD1 | TRBJ1-1 | TRBV19 | - | TGTGCCAGTGATACAGGGGGCACTGAAGCTTTCTTT | CASDTGGTEAFF
TRBD2 | TRBJ2-6 | TRBV11-2 | - | TGTGCCAGCAGCCGAGGCGGGAGCGGGGCCAACGTCCTGACTTTC | CASSRGGSGANVLTF
- | TRBJ2-6 | TRBV5-1 | - | TGCGCCAGCAGCTTGTGGAGCTCTGGGGCCAACGTCCTGACTTTC | CASSLWSSGANVLTF
- | TRBJ1-3 | TRBV11-2 | - | TGTGCCAGCAGCCCCCGGACAGCCTACTCTGGAAACACCATATATTTT | CASSPRTAYSGNTIYF
- | TRBJ2-7 | TRBV9 | - | TGTGCCAGCAGCGTAGATGCGGGTAACTACGAGCAGTACTTC | CASSVDAGNYEQYF
- | TRBJ1-4 | TRBV29-1 | - | TGCAGCGTTGAGGGGGAGGAAGAGGAAAAACTGTTTTTT | CSVEGEEEEKLFF
- | TRBJ2-3 | TRBV4-2 | - | TGTGCCAGCAGCCAAGAGAGGGGACTCCTCACAGATACGCAGTATTTT | CASSQERGLLTDTQYF